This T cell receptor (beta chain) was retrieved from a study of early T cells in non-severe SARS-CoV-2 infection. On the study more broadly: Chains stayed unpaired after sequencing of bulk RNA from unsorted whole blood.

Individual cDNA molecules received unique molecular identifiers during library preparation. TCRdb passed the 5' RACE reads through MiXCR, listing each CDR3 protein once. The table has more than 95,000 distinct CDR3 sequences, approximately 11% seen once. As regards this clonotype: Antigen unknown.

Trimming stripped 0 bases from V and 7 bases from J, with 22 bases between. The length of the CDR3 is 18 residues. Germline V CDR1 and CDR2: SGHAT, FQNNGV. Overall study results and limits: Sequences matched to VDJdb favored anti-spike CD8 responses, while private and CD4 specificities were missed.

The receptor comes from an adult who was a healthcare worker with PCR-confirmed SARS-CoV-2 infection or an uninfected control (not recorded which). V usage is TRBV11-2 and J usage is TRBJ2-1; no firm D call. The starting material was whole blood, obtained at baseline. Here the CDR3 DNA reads TGTGCCAGCAGCTTAGAGGCCCCGAACCACCCGGCGAATAATGAGCAGTTCTTC. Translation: CASSLEAPNHPANNEQFF. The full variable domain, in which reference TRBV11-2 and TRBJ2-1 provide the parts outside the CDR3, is EAGVAQSPRYKIIEKRQSVAFWCNPISGHATLYWYQQILGQGPKLLIQFQNNGVVDDSQLPKDRFSAERLKGVDSTLKIQPAKLEDSAVYLCASSLEAPNHPANNEQFFGPGTRLTVL.